This T cell receptor (beta chain) emerged from a study of T cell clonality in common variable immunodeficiency. Whole-study results and caveats: Reportedly, TCR beta sequences from common variable immunodeficiency showed fewer deletions and N-nucleotide insertions. Compared with controls, CVID subjects had fewer shared TCRbeta clones.

CDR1 and CDR2 (germline): SEHNR, FQNEAQ (reference sequence). This CDR3 spans 13 amino acids. Trimming stripped 3 bases from V and 5 bases from J, with 11 bases between. Blood samples were heparinized, roughly 5 to 9 ml per donor. A note on this clone: The antigen is unknown. The CDR3 end is not reached by the read, which stops 3 residues before it; the germline J gene fills it in.

Sequencing was performed with immunoSEQ multiplex PCR; in TCRdb, only in-frame clones are kept and a portion is missing. Observed in the sample are around 16,000 clones, none of them singletons. This chain joins TRBV7-9 and TRBJ2-7, with a possible D match to TRBD1 (5 bases). This TCR was sampled from a human donor with common variable immunodeficiency. Sequencing used peripheral blood mononuclear cells. CDR3 protein: CASSFSGNHEQYF. The sequenced CDR3 bases are TGTGCCAGCAGCTTTTCAGGGAATCACGAG.